A selection of T cell receptor beta chains follows, all from one sample in a study of early T cells in non-severe SARS-CoV-2 infection. TCRdb recomputed calls from the 5' RACE reads with MiXCR, one row per CDR3 protein. This table has under 65,000 distinct CDR3 sequences, roughly 12% appearing once. Sequencing used whole blood. The receptors stem from an adult who was a healthcare worker with PCR-confirmed SARS-CoV-2 infection or an uninfected control (not recorded which). The conserved cysteine and the conserved F or W are not part of the CDR3 here.

V gene | CDR3 protein
TRBV7-9 | ASSPWDRSTGELF
TRBV12-3/TRBV12-4 | ASSSLAGGRNEQF
TRBV11-2 | ASSPGPSYEQY
TRBV5-8 | ASILREGTNSPLH
TRBV5-1 | ASSFWGDTAEAF
TRBV10-2 | ASSEGGVAEAF
TRBV7-2 | ASSLATGGEQY
TRBV7-9 | ASSFNSQADEQY
TRBV27 | ASSIEAGANVLT
TRBV28 | ASSPRRPDTQY
TRBV7-2 | ASSLGLVEQY
TRBV6-5 | ASSYGVLSSYEQY
TRBV7-9 | ASSAGTRKETQY
TRBV20-1 | SAKGAGGDSPLH
TRBV30 | AWSSGISTNEKLF
TRBV20-1 | SARQNQPQH
TRBV27 | ASTGRVHSGANVLT
TRBV9 | ASSPDGTPSGEQY
TRBV29-1 | SVGGPNEQF
TRBV4-3 | ASSQDRRLAGGTDTQY
TRBV6-1 | ASSVTGFMNTEAF
TRBV28 | ASSLAGTGRNTEAF
TRBV2 | ASSGMDGVVTEAF
TRBV24-1 | ATSDGVNTGELF
TRBV10-3 | AISNGETQY
TRBV28 | ASSGPAGGPHEQF
TRBV6-2/TRBV6-3 | ASSRGRVYGYT
TRBV20-1 | SARGLAGGGRSDTQY
TRBV28 | ASSFTGPSSYEQY
TRBV27 | ASSPRVTPKEPYEQY
TRBV7-2 | ASSLVGASGTAGEPF
TRBV20-1 | SARDRGAVNLYNEQF
TRBV6-1 | ASSAQPSNYGYT
TRBV7-2 | ASSNSLSSYNEQF
TRBV20-1 | SARDWGVNEKLF
TRBV29-1 | SVGHLNTEAF
TRBV5-1 | ASSSETGSGNTIY
TRBV3-1 | ASSQRTDTQY
TRBV13 | ASSSDTEAF
TRBV9 | ASSPQGHLAGANVLT
TRBV7-2 | ASSLGLAYNEQF
TRBV7-6 | ASSRIGNPQY
TRBV20-1 | SARDPTPPNIQY
TRBV6-1 | ASSLGPGVGYT
TRBV7-9 | ASSFLAGGWNEQY
TRBV7-2 | ASSPREGSYGYT
TRBV7-6 | ASAPPGPSGANVLT
TRBV12-3/TRBV12-4 | ASSYTGTGTSGYT